These 29 T cell receptor beta chains came from one sample sequenced in a study of control samples from healthy donors and cancer patients (dated by TCRdb to between 2020 and 2021). The library was made by the immunoSEQ multiplex PCR assay. As stored in TCRdb, this immuneACCESS dataset retains in-frame rearrangements with V and J assigned. A fraction of the clones does not appear; measured against another copy, unresolved V genes explain less than half of the discrepancy, and the remainder lacks a known reason. The sample table records hundreds of thousands of clones; approximately 90% of these occur just once. The top ten hold around 6.8% of the sample. Source material: PBMCs. Receptor source: a man in his forties or fifties with head and neck cancer.

The V call is TRBV15, the J call TRBJ1-2; 11 positions match TRBD1. This CDR3 is built from 14 residues. From germline, CDR1 is LNHNV and CDR2 YYDKDF (reference sequence). After removal of 8 bases from V and 6 bases from J, the junction contained 8 bases not matched to a gene. CDR3 bases: TGTGCCACCTCCCTGGGACAGGGGGTGGATGGCTACACCTTC. It is translated as CATSLGQGVDGYTF.

The chain couples TRBV20-1 to TRBJ2-3, with D tentatively TRBD1 (6 bases). V lost 3 bases and J lost 3, with 13 bases in between. The CDR3 totals 14 residues. Germline CDR1 reads DFQATT; CDR2 reads SNEGSKA (reference sequence). DNA for the CDR3: TGCAGTGCTAGTGGCCAGGGGATTACAGATACGCAGTATTTT. Translated, it gives CSASGQGITDTQYF.

The chain employs TRBV9 and TRBJ1-1; D is possibly TRBD1 (5 bases). V lost 0 bases to trimming and J lost 7 bases, with 13 bases between them. The CDR3 loop spans 14 amino acids. Germline V gene sequence: CDR1 SGDLS, CDR2 YYNGEE. The chain's CDR3 is CASSVAWGRGEAFF. CDR3 nucleotide sequence: TGTGCCAGCAGCGTAGCCTGGGGGAGGGGTGAAGCTTTCTTT.

The rearrangement links TRBV15 to TRBJ1-2; 11 bases line up with TRBD1. The CDR3 has 14 residues. The J segment lost 9 bases and the V segment lost 0 bases, leaving 3 bases of the junction unmatched. From germline, CDR1 is LNHNV and CDR2 YYDKDF (reference sequence). CDR3 sequence (DNA): TGTGCCACCAGCAGAGATGGGACAGGGGGTCGCTACACCTTC. Protein: CATSRDGTGGRYTF.

This clone was detected only once. The CDR3 reads CASSEEGSRETQYF. The CDR3, as DNA: TGTGCCAGCAGTGAAGAGGGGTCGCGGGAGACCCAGTACTTC. V usage is TRBV25-1 and J usage is TRBJ2-5; D tentatively reads TRBD1 or TRBD2 (5 bases each). Germline assignment: CDR1 MGHDK and CDR2 SYGVNS. V was pared by 2 bases and J by 5 bases, with 12 bases between. This CDR3 is built from 14 residues. The full variable domain, its missing parts supplied by reference TRBV25-1 and TRBJ2-5, is EADIYQTPRYLVIGTGKKITLECSQTMGHDKMYWYQQDPGMELHLIHYSYGVNSTEKGDLSSESTVSRIRTEHFPLTLESARPSHTSQYLCASSEEGSRETQYFGPGTRLLVL.

For this clone: Relative to the germline gene, one junction end is altered; a read error may explain this. In DNA, the CDR3 is TGTGCCAGCAGCGTAGATCTTGATATTGGAACTGCCTCTAGGCCGATCTTC. Its translation: CASSVDLDIGTASRPIF. The rearrangement uses TRBV9 and TRBJ1-2; D not resolved. The CDR3 runs 17 residues. CDR1 is SGDLS and CDR2 is YYNGEE in the germline V gene.

The chain uses TRBV2 and TRBJ1-1, with D unclear. The CDR3 covers 14 residues. Germline loops: CDR1 SNHLY, CDR2 FYNNEI. V lost 3 bases, J lost 1 base, and 9 bases lay in between. CDR3 nucleotide sequence: TGTGCCAGCAGTGAGAGAGGCCCGAACACTGAAGCTTTCTTT. Translated, it gives CASSERGPNTEAFF.

The chain employs TRBV27 and TRBJ2-5; the D is unclear. CDR3 size: 13 residues. Trimming stripped 7 bases from V and 3 bases from J, with 12 bases between. Germline V CDR1 and CDR2: MNHEY, SMNVEV (reference sequence). CDR3 region: CASKRYREETQYF. As DNA, the CDR3 is TGTGCCAGCAAACGATACAGAGAAGAGACCCAGTACTTC.

The chain links TRBV6-5 to TRBJ1-5, with 8 nucleotides matching TRBD1. The germline V gene has CDR1 MNHEY and CDR2 SVGAGI. The CDR3 is 13 residues long. V lost 6 bases and J lost 5; bases outside the gene matches: 3. CDR3 bases: TGTGCCAGCAGGGACAGGGATCATCAGCCCCAGCATTTT. This sequence encodes CASRDRDHQPQHF.

This clone was detected a few times. The chain recombines TRBV24-1 with TRBJ2-3; unclear D gene. The V end was cut by 9 bases, the J end by 0 bases, with 6 bases between. The germline gives CDR1 KGHDR, CDR2 SFDVKD. This CDR3 comprises 12 residues. CDR3 sequence (DNA): TGTGCCACCGCCTCTAGCACAGATACGCAGTATTTT. This codes for CATASSTDTQYF.

The chain has TRBV5-1 and TRBJ1-4; D perhaps matches TRBD1 (5 bases). CDR1 is SGHRS and CDR2 is YFSETQ in the germline V gene. This CDR3 contains 15 residues. V was clipped by 1 base and J by 6 bases, with 13 bases between them. CDR3 in DNA: TGCGCCAGCAGCTTGTGGCCGGGGACGGATGAAAAACTGTTTTTT. This gives the protein CASSLWPGTDEKLFF.

The V gene is TRBV28, the J gene TRBJ1-2, with 10 positions matching TRBD1. CDR1 and CDR2 from the germline V gene are MDHEN and SYDVKM. The CDR3 is made up of 17 amino acids. The V gene end was trimmed by 3 bases and the J gene end by 6 bases; junction bases not matched to a gene: 13. The CDR3 reads CASSLDRDRGFTDGYTF. The DNA of the CDR3 is TGTGCCAGCAGTTTGGATAGGGACAGGGGATTTACGGATGGCTACACCTTC.

The rearrangement uses TRBV25-1 and TRBJ1-1; TRBD1 matches 7 bases. CDR3 length: 15 residues. Germline V gene lookup returns CDR1 MGHDK and CDR2 SYGVNS. The V gene end was trimmed by 5 bases and the J gene end by 1 base; junction bases not matched to a gene: 7. CDR3 protein: CASSKRQGGNTEAFF. The CDR3 DNA follows: TGTGCCAGCAGTAAGAGACAGGGTGGGAACACTGAAGCTTTCTTT.

This chain connects TRBV15 to TRBJ1-1; D is unresolved. V was pared by 0 bases and J by 11 bases, with 10 bases between. The CDR3 has 12 amino acids. Per germline, CDR1 LNHNV and CDR2 YYDKDF (reference sequence). The DNA for the CDR3 is TGTGCCACCAGCAGAGATCCCCTTTCGGCTTTCTTT. Its protein product is CATSRDPLSAFF.

J is TRBJ2-7 and V is TRBV19; D is unresolved. Germline-derived CDR1 and CDR2 are LNHDA and SQIVND (reference sequence). The CDR3 sequence is 14 residues long. Trimming removed 4 bases at V and 0 bases at J, with 10 bases between. This CDR3 reads CASSTDLSSYEQYF. The CDR3 DNA reads TGTGCCAGTAGTACGGACCTAAGCTCCTACGAGCAGTACTTC.

The chain combines TRBV5-1 with TRBJ2-3; D perhaps matches TRBD2 (6 bases). The CDR3 runs to 13 residues. Between the trimmed V and J ends, which lost 5 bases and 3 bases, there was a span of 10 bases. Germline V gene data show CDR1 as SGHRS and CDR2 as YFSETQ. This CDR3 is CASRMGGTDTQYF. The CDR3 coding sequence is TGCGCCAGCAGGATGGGGGGTACAGATACGCAGTATTTT. The variable domain in full, completed from reference TRBV5-1 and TRBJ2-3, reads KAGVTQTPRYLIKTRGQQVTLSCSPISGHRSVSWYQQTPGQGLQFLFEYFSETQRNKGNFPGRFSGRQFSNSRSEMNVSTLELGDSALYLCASRMGGTDTQYFGPGTRLTVL.

The J gene is TRBJ2-7, the V gene TRBV6-5, with a tentative D call TRBD2 (7 bases). V was cut by 8 bases and J by 4 bases, with 18 bases left in between. Germline CDR1 is MNHEY and CDR2 is SVGAGI. This CDR3 has 14 amino acids. CDR3 sequence (DNA): TGTGCCAGCGGGAGGGGGGGTGCGAGGTACGAGCAGTACTTC. Translating it yields CASGRGGARYEQYF.

This chain links TRBV5-8 with TRBJ2-5, with 7 bases that match TRBD1. Germline lookup yields CDR1 SGHTS and CDR2 YDEGEE. CDR3 length equals 18 residues. Germline trimming cut 1 base from V and 4 bases from J; bases unmatched to any gene: 16. The CDR3 protein is CASSLTGASLPLRETQYF. The CDR3 DNA reads TGTGCCAGCAGCTTGACAGGGGCGTCCCTCCCCCTCCGAGAGACCCAGTACTTC.

The chain is built from TRBV5-1 and TRBJ2-1; 9 bases line up with TRBD1. CDR1 is SGHRS and CDR2 is YFSETQ in the germline V gene. The CDR3 extends over 15 amino acids. The V segment lost 0 bases and the J segment 8 bases; nucleotides outside the gene matches: 6. The CDR3 loop is CASSLALGQGHEQFF. The DNA of the CDR3 is TGCGCCAGCAGCTTGGCTCTGGGACAGGGCCATGAGCAGTTCTTC.

The rearrangement uses TRBV15 and TRBJ1-4, with D perhaps matching TRBD1 (5 bases). CDR1 is LNHNV, CDR2 YYDKDF, per germline (reference sequence). The CDR3 totals 14 residues. V was trimmed by 2 bases and J by 12 bases, leaving 16 bases between them. The chain's CDR3 is CATSRNRQFPQLFF. In nucleotides, the CDR3 is TGTGCCACCAGCAGAAACCGACAGTTTCCCCAACTGTTTTTT.

This sequence joins TRBV4-2 and TRBJ1-3; D perhaps matches TRBD1 (5 bases). With 1 base removed from V and 0 bases from J, the gap between germline ends came to 7 bases. The CDR3 length is 15 residues. Germline V CDR1 and CDR2: LGHNA, YNFKEQ. The CDR3 here is CASSQGGDSGNTIYF. The CDR3 DNA is TGTGCCAGCAGCCAAGGAGGGGACTCTGGAAACACCATATATTTT.

Regarding this clone: This sample includes further DNA sequences coding for the same CDR3. The gene calls are TRBV5-1 and TRBJ1-1; a weak D match, TRBD1 (5 bases). The CDR3 covers 14 residues. Trimming cost V 3 bases and J 1 base, with 10 bases left between them. Per the germline V gene, CDR1 is SGHRS and CDR2 is YFSETQ. CDR3 in DNA: TGCGCCAGCAGCTCCCAAACAGGGAACACTGAAGCTTTCTTT. Translating it yields CASSSQTGNTEAFF.

This rearrangement joins TRBV19 to TRBJ2-7, with a possible D match to TRBD2 (6 bases). The germline V gene encodes CDR1 LNHDA and CDR2 SQIVND (reference sequence). The CDR3 is 15 residues long. V was cut by 5 bases and J by 2 bases, with 16 bases left in between. CDR3 residues: CASSDSGVAPYEQYF. As DNA, the CDR3 is TGTGCCAGTAGTGACTCGGGGGTTGCCCCCTACGAGCAGTACTTC.

The genes are TRBV6-5 and TRBJ2-1; possibly TRBD2 for D (5 bases). This CDR3 is 11 amino acids long. V was shortened by 7 bases and J by 5 bases, with 6 bases between the two germline ends. CDR1 and CDR2 from the germline V gene are MNHEY and SVGAGI. In nucleotides, the CDR3 is TGTGCCAGCATCGGGGACAATGAGCAGTTCTTC. Its protein product is CASIGDNEQFF.

This chain uses TRBV6-5 with TRBJ1-5; D might be TRBD1 (6 bases). Germline CDR1 MNHEY, CDR2 SVGAGI. The CDR3 extends over 14 amino acids. The V end was cut by 6 bases, the J end by 1 base, with 10 bases between. CDR3 nucleotides: TGTGCCAGCAGATTCCAGGGGAGCAATCAGCCCCAGCATTTT. Its translation is CASRFQGSNQPQHF.

V is TRBV10-3 and J is TRBJ1-2; the D is unclear. Trimming pared 4 bases from V and 0 bases from J, leaving 9 bases between. The V gene's germline CDR1 is ENHRY and CDR2 SYGVKD. This CDR3 has 14 amino acids. CDR3 DNA sequence: TGTGCCATCAGTGCTCCGCAGACTAACTATGGCTACACCTTC. Translating gives CAISAPQTNYGYTF.

The rearrangement links TRBV19 to TRBJ2-3, with D possibly TRBD1 on 5 matching bases. Germline CDR1 and CDR2: LNHDA and SQIVND (reference sequence). V shed 5 bases and J shed 2 bases, with 17 bases lying between them. The CDR3 sequence is 16 residues long. The chain's CDR3 is CASSVSGPHLTDTQYF. The CDR3 coding sequence is TGTGCCAGTAGTGTCTCAGGGCCGCACCTCACAGATACGCAGTATTTT.

V is TRBV7-2 and J is TRBJ2-7; D is tentatively TRBD1 or TRBD2 (5 bases each). CDR1 is SGHTA and CDR2 is FQGNSA in the germline V gene. The V end lost 5 bases, the J end lost 4 bases, and 21 bases lay between the germline ends. This CDR3 contains 16 residues. CDR3 amino acids: CASSPGAGQLGYEQYF. The CDR3 nucleotides are TGTGCCAGCAGCCCTGGGGCCGGACAACTAGGTTACGAGCAGTACTTC.

To note about this clone: In the same sample, other DNA sequences code for this CDR3. The CDR3 reads CASSPRDSPYEQYF. In DNA, the CDR3 is TGTGCCAGTAGCCCCCGGGACAGTCCATACGAGCAGTACTTC. V gene TRBV19 combines with J gene TRBJ2-7; 7 bases align to TRBD1. Germline assignment: CDR1 LNHDA and CDR2 SQIVND (reference sequence). CDR3 length: 14 amino acids. Germline trimming cut 6 bases from V and 4 bases from J; bases unmatched to any gene: 9.